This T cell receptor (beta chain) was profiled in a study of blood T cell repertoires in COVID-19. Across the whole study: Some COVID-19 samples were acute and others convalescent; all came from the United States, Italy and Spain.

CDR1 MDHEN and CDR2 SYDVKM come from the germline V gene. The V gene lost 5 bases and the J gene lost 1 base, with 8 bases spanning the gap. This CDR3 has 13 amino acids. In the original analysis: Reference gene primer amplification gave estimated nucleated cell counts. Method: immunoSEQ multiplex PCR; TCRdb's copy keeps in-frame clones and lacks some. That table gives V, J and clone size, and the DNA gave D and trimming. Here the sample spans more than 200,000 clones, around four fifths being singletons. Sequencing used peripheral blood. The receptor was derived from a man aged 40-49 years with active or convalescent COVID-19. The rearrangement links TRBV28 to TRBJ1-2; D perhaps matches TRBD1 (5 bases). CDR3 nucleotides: TGTGCCAGCAGTCAAGACAGTAACTATGGCTACACCTTC. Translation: CASSQDSNYGYTF.